A single sample is the source of the 15 T cell receptor beta chains below, sequenced in a study of CD8 T cells in Susac syndrome. Random hexamers were used to reverse transcribe an amount of about 0.45 to 1 ug RNA. TCRdb ran MiXCR on the immunoSEQ multiplex PCR reads and lists one entry per CDR3 protein. Of approximately 220,000 distinct CDR3 sequences in the sample, approximately 95% were seen once. Sequencing was done on a sample of CD4+ T cells from PBMCs. The receptors derive from a human donor with multiple sclerosis.

The chain joins TRBV3-1 to TRBJ2-1, with a weak D call TRBD2 (6 bases). Germline CDR1 and CDR2: LGHDT and YNNKEL (reference sequence). CDR3 size: 14 residues. V was shortened by 4 bases and J by 7 bases, with 14 bases between the two germline ends. CDR3 loop: CASSPGTPGNEQFF. The CDR3 bases are TGTGCCAGCAGCCCGGGGACTCCAGGGAATGAGCAGTTCTTC.

The chain employs TRBV5-6 and TRBJ2-3, with 9 bases lining up with TRBD1. Trimming cost V 3 bases and J 5 bases; bases outside gene matches: 1. CDR3 length: 13 amino acids. Germline-derived CDR1 and CDR2 are SGHDT and YYEEEE. This chain's CDR3 is CASSWDRVDTQYF. DNA for the CDR3: TGTGCCAGCAGCTGGGACAGGGTAGATACGCAGTATTTT. Complete variable domain (other parts from reference TRBV5-6 and TRBJ2-3): DAGVTQSPTHLIKTRGQQVTLRCSPKSGHDTVSWYQQALGQGPQFIFQYYEEEERQRGNFPDRFSGHQFPNYSSELNVNALLLGDSALYLCASSWDRVDTQYFGPGTRLTVL.

The chain couples TRBV20-1 to TRBJ1-2, with unresolved D. Germline CDR1 is DFQATT and CDR2 is SNEGSKA (reference sequence). The CDR3 is 13 residues long. The V end lost 0 bases, the J end lost 8 bases, and 13 bases lay between the germline ends. CDR3 in DNA: TGCAGTGCTAGAGATCGGCGGGAATGGGGCTACACCTTC. It encodes CSARDRREWGYTF.

The sample holds one count of this clonotype. V is TRBV6-1 and J is TRBJ2-1; 10 bases agree with TRBD2. This CDR3 spans 18 amino acids. With 6 bases clipped from V and 3 bases from J, the junction kept 14 bases outside the gene matches. The germline CDR1 and CDR2 sequences are MNHNS and SASEGT. The CDR3 reads CASRRLAGEPLNYNEQFF. The CDR3 nucleotides read TGTGCCAGCAGAAGGCTAGCGGGGGAACCTTTAAACTACAATGAGCAGTTCTTC.

The chain is built from TRBV7-2 and TRBJ2-3; D unclear. V was trimmed by 6 bases and J by 13 bases, leaving 14 bases between them. The germline V gene encodes CDR1 SGHTA and CDR2 FQGNSA. The CDR3 consists of 11 residues. The CDR3 spells CASSRQRDEYF. CDR3 bases: TGTGCCAGCAGTCGCCAAAGGGATGAGTATTTT.

The J gene is TRBJ2-7, the V gene TRBV20-1; D ambiguous. The CDR3 spans 11 residues. Germline V gives CDR1 DFQATT, CDR2 SNEGSKA (reference sequence). V lost 3 bases and J 5 bases, leaving 8 bases between the germline ends. In DNA, the CDR3 is TGCAGTGCTAGGTTGGTAGACGAGCAGTACGTC. Its protein product is CSARLVDEQYV.

V is TRBV7-3 and J is TRBJ2-5, with D perhaps TRBD1 (6 bases). The germline V gene encodes CDR1 SGHTA and CDR2 FQGTGA. V dropped 6 bases and J dropped 5 bases, with 16 bases sitting between them. The CDR3 is made up of 14 amino acids. CDR3 protein: CASSPTGPGETQYF. For the CDR3, the DNA is TGTGCCAGCAGTCCAACAGGGCCCGGGGAGACCCAGTACTTC.

This chain connects TRBV30 to TRBJ2-1, with a weak D call TRBD2 (6 bases). Germline lookup yields CDR1 GTSNPN and CDR2 SVGIG (reference sequence). Trimming removed 4 bases from V and 5 bases from J, with 18 bases in between. This CDR3 has 15 residues. As DNA, the CDR3 is TGTGCCTGGATGCGTTTTGAGGGAGGCGACAATGAGCAGTTCTTC. It is translated as CAWMRFEGGDNEQFF.

The V and J genes are TRBV3-1 and TRBJ1-6; D unclear. V was clipped by 2 bases and J by 8 bases, with 4 bases between them. The CDR3 sequence is 12 residues long. CDR1 and CDR2 (germline): LGHDT, YNNKEL (reference sequence). CDR3 in amino acids: CASSQPDSPLHF. CDR3 nucleotide sequence: TGTGCCAGCAGCCAACCGGATTCACCCCTCCACTTT.

This chain joins TRBV7-8 and TRBJ2-3; 13 bases match TRBD2. The ends lost 5 bases at V and 2 bases at J; junction bases unmatched: 10. Germline CDR1 and CDR2: SGHVS and FQNEAQ. The CDR3 runs 18 residues. CDR3 amino acids: CASSPPGGLAGLTDTQYF. The CDR3 DNA follows: TGTGCCAGCAGCCCGCCAGGGGGACTAGCGGGGCTCACAGATACGCAGTATTTT. The whole variable domain, remainder taken from reference TRBV7-8 and TRBJ2-3, is GAGVSQSPRYKVAKRGQDVALRCDPISGHVSLFWYQQALGQGPEFLTYFQNEAQLDKSGLPSDRFFAERPEGSVSTLKIQRTQQEDSAVYLCASSPPGGLAGLTDTQYFGPGTRLTVL.

This chain joins TRBV29-1 and TRBJ2-4; 7 positions agree with TRBD2. The V gene end was trimmed by 7 bases and the J gene end by 9 bases; junction bases not matched to a gene: 6. This CDR3 spans 11 amino acids. The germline gives CDR1 SQVTM, CDR2 ANQGSEA. CDR3 bases: TGCAGCGCCCGGGGAGGGCCCATTCAGTACTTC. Protein sequence: CSARGGPIQYF.

This sequence joins TRBV30 and TRBJ1-4, with D perhaps matching TRBD1 (5 bases). CDR1 and CDR2 from the germline V gene are GTSNPN and SVGIG (reference sequence). The CDR3 loop spans 16 amino acids. V shed 1 base and J shed 8 bases, with 20 bases lying between them. In DNA, the CDR3 is TGTGCCTGGAGTGGTCTCCGGGGACCGCCGGGGGAAAAACTGTTTTTT. Translated: CAWSGLRGPPGEKLFF.

This chain uses TRBV9 with TRBJ2-4; D is possibly TRBD2 (7 bases). This CDR3 is 15 amino acids long. Trimming removed 0 bases at V and 6 bases at J, with 13 bases between. CDR1 is SGDLS and CDR2 is YYNGEE in the germline V gene. DNA for the CDR3: TGTGCCAGCAGCGTAGCTCCAGGGGAGGGAAACATTCAGTACTTC. Translation gives CASSVAPGEGNIQYF.

J is TRBJ1-5 and V is TRBV7-9; D unclear. Trimming shortened V by 6 bases and J by 0 bases, and 6 bases separated the two germline ends. The CDR3 is 13 residues long. Germline V lookup: CDR1 SEHNR, CDR2 FQNEAQ (reference sequence). The CDR3 here is CASRGISNQPQHF. The CDR3 DNA follows: TGTGCCAGCAGAGGAATTAGCAATCAGCCCCAGCATTTT.

This rearrangement joins TRBV12-3 or TRBV12-4 to TRBJ1-1; D gene unclear. This CDR3 has 12 amino acids. The germline V and J ends were trimmed by 8 bases and 8 bases, with 15 bases remaining between them. The CDR3 DNA follows: TGTGCCAGCGGAGGGTTTAGTGGGGAAGCTTTCTTT. This codes for CASGGFSGEAFF.